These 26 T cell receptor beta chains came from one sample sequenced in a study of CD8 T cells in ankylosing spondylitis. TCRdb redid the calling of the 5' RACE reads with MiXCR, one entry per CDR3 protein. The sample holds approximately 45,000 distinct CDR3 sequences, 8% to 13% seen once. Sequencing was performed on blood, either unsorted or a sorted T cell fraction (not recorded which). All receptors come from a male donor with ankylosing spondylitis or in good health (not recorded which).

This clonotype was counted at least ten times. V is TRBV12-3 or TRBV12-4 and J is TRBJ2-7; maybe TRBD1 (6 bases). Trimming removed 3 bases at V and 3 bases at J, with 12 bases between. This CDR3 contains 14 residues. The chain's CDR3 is CASSFGARGYEQYF. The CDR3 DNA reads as TGTGCCAGCAGTTTCGGCGCCAGGGGCTACGAGCAGTACTTC.

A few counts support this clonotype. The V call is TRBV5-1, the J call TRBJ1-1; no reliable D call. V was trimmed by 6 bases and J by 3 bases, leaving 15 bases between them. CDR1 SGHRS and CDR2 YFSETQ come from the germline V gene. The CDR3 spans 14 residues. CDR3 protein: CASTRGLPHTEAFF. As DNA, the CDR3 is TGCGCCAGCACCCGCGGTCTCCCTCACACTGAAGCTTTCTTT.

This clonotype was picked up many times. CDR3 loop: CSVEGQGAGTGELFF. CDR3 coding DNA: TGCAGCGTTGAAGGGCAGGGGGCCGGCACCGGGGAGCTGTTTTTT. V gene TRBV29-1 combines with J gene TRBJ2-2; 8 bases agree with TRBD1. Per the germline V gene, CDR1 is SQVTM and CDR2 is ANQGSEA. CDR3 size: 15 residues. V shed 1 base and J 4 bases; nucleotides not matched to a gene: 5.

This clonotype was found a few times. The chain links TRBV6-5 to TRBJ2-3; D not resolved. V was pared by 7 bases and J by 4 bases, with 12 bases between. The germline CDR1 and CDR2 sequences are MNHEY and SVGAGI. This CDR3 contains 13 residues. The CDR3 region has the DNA TGTGCCAGCAAGACCGGTTGGGCAGATACGCAGTATTTT. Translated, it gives CASKTGWADTQYF.

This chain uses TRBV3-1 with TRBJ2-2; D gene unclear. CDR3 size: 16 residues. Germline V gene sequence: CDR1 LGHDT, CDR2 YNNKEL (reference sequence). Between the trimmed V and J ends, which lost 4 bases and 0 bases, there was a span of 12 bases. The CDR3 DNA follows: TGTGCCAGCAGCCTGGCGGTGGACGCGAACACCGGGGAGCTGTTTTTT. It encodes CASSLAVDANTGELFF.

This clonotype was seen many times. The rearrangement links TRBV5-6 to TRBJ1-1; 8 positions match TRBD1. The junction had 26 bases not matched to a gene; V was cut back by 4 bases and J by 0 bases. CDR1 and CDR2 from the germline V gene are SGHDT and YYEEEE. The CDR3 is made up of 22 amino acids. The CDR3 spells CASSPGTGDQDIPWTMNTEAFF. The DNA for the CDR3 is TGTGCCAGCAGCCCCGGGACAGGTGACCAAGACATCCCATGGACCATGAACACTGAAGCTTTCTTT.

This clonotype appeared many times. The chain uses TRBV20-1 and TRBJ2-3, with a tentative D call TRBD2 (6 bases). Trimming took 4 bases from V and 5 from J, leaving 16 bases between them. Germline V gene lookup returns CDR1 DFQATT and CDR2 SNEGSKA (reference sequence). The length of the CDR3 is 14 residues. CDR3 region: CSAKAGPRGDTQYF. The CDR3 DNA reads TGCAGTGCTAAGGCGGGGCCCCGAGGAGATACGCAGTATTTT.

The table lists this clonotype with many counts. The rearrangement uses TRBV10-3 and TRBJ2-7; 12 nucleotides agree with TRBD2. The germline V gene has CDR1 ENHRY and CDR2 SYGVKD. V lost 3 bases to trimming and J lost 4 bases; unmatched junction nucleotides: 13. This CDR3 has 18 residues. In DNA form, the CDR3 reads TGTGCCATCAGTGACCCCGGACTAGCGGGATCCTCTGATTACGAGCAGTACTTC. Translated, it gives CAISDPGLAGSSDYEQYF.

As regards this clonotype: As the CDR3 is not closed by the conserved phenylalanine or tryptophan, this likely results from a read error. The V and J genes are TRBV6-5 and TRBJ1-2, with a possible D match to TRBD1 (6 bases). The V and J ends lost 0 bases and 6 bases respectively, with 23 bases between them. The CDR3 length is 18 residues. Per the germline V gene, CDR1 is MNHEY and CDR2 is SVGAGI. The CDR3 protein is CASSYSTPVLTGPDGYTI. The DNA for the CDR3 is TGTGCCAGCAGTTACTCAACCCCCGTTTTGACAGGCCCGGATGGCTACACCATC.

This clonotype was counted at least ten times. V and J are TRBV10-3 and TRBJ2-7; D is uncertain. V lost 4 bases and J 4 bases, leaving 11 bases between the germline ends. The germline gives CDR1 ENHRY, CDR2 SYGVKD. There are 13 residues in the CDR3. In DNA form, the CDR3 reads TGTGCCATCAGTGGACCAGCGTCGTACGAGCAGTACTTC. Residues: CAISGPASYEQYF.

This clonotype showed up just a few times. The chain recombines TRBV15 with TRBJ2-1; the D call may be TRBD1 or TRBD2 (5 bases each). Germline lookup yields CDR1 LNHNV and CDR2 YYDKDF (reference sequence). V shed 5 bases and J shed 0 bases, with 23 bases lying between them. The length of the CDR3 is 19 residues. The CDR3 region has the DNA TGTGCCACCAGCGGACGGGGCCAGGGCGCCTCTAGCTCCTACAATGAGCAGTTCTTC. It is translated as CATSGRGQGASSSYNEQFF.

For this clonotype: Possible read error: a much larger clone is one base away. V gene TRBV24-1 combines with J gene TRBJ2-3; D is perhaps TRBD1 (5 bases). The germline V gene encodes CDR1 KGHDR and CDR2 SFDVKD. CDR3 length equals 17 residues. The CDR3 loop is CVTSDPTAGQGTDTQYF. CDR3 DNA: TGTGTCACCAGTGATCCCACCGCAGGGCAAGGCACAGATACGCAGTATTTT.

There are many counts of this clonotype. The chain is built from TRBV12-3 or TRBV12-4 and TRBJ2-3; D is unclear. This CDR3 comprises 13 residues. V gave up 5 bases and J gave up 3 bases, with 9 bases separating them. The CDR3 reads CASSPRRTDTQYF. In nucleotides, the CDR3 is TGTGCCAGCAGTCCAAGACGGACAGATACGCAGTATTTT.

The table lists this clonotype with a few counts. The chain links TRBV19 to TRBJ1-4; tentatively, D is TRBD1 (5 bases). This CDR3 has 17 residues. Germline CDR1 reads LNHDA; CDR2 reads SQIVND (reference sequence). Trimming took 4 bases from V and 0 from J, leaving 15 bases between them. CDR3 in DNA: TGTGCCAGTAGTACCCCCGGACAACCTGCAACTAATGAAAAACTGTTTTTT. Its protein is CASSTPGQPATNEKLFF.

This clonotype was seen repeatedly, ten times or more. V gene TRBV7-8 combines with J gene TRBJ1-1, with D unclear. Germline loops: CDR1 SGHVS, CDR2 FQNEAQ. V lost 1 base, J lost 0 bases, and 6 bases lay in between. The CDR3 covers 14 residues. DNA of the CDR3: TGTGCCAGCAGCTTAGAGACACTGAACACTGAAGCTTTCTTT. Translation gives CASSLETLNTEAFF.

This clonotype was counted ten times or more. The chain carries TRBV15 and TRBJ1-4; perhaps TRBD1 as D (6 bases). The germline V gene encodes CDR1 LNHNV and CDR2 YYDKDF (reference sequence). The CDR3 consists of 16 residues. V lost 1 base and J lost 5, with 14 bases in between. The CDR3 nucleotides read TGTGCCACCAGCAGAGTGCGGGGGGCAGGGAATGAAAAACTGTTTTTT. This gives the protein CATSRVRGAGNEKLFF.

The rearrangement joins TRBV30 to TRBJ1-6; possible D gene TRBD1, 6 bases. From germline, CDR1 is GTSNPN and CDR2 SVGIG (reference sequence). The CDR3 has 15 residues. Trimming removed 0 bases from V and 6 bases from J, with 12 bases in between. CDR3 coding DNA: TGTGCCTGGAGTGTACAGACAGGCCCTAATTCACCCCTCCACTTT. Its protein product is CAWSVQTGPNSPLHF.

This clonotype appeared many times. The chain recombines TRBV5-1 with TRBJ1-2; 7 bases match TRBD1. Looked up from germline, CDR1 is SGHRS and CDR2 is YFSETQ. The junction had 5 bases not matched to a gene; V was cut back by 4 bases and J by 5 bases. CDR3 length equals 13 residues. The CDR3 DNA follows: TGCGCCAGCAGCGTTGACAGGGATTATGGCTACACCTTC. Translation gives CASSVDRDYGYTF. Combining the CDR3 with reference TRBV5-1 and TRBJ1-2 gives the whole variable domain KAGVTQTPRYLIKTRGQQVTLSCSPISGHRSVSWYQQTPGQGLQFLFEYFSETQRNKGNFPGRFSGRQFSNSRSEMNVSTLELGDSALYLCASSVDRDYGYTFGSGTRLTVV.

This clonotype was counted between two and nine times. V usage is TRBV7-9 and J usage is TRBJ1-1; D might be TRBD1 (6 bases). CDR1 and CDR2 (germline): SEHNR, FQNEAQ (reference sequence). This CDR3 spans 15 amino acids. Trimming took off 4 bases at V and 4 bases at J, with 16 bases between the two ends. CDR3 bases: TGTGCCAGCAGCTACGCTCAGGGCAGGGGCACTGAAGCTTTCTTT. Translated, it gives CASSYAQGRGTEAFF. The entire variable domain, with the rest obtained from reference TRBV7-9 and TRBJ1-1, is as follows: DTGVSQNPRHKITKRGQNVTFRCDPISEHNRLYWYRQTLGQGPEFLTYFQNEAQLEKSRLLSDRFSAERPKGSFSTLEIQRTEQGDSAMYLCASSYAQGRGTEAFFGQGTRLTVV.

The CDR3 reads CASSFGWSTEAFF. In DNA, the CDR3 is TGTGCCAGCAGCTTTGGATGGAGCACTGAAGCTTTCTTT. The V gene is TRBV7-2, the J gene TRBJ1-1, with D hard to call. Germline CDR1 is SGHTA and CDR2 is FQGNSA. The CDR3 extends over 13 amino acids. With 3 bases removed from V and 4 bases from J, the gap between germline ends came to 9 bases.

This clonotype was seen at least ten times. The CDR3: CASSYSPGGGSGANVLTF. The CDR3 DNA reads TGTGCCAGCAGTTACTCCCCCGGGGGAGGCTCTGGGGCCAACGTCCTGACTTTC. The genes are TRBV6-5 and TRBJ2-6; possibly TRBD2 for D (6 bases). Trimming removed 0 bases from V and 0 bases from J, with 12 bases in between. The CDR3 contains 18 residues. The germline gives CDR1 MNHEY, CDR2 SVGAGI.

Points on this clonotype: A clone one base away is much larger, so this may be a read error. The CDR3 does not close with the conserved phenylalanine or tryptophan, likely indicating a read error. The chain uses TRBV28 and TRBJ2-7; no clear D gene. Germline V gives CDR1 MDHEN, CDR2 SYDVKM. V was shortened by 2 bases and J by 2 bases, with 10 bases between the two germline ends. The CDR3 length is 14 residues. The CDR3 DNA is TGTGCCAGCAGTTTAGCCCTGTCTCCCTACGAGCAGTACTAC. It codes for CASSLALSPYEQYY.

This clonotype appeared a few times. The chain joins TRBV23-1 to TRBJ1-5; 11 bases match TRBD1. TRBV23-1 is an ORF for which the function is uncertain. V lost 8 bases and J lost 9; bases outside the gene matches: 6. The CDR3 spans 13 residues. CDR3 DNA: TGCGCCAGCCCGGGACAGGGGGGACCGCCCCAGCATTTT. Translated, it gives CASPGQGGPPQHF.

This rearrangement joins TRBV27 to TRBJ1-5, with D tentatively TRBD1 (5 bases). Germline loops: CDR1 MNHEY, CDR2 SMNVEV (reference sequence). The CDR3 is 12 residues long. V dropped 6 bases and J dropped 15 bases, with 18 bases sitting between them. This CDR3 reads CASSPLGGSWHF. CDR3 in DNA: TGTGCCAGCAGCCCCCTGGGGGGGTCCTGGCATTTT.

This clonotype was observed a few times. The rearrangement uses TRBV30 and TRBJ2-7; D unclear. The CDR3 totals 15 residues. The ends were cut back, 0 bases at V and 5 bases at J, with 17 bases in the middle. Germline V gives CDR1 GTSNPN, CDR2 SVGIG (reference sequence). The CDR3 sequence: CAWSVDLPPSHEQYF. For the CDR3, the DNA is TGTGCCTGGAGTGTAGACCTCCCCCCAAGCCACGAGCAGTACTTC.

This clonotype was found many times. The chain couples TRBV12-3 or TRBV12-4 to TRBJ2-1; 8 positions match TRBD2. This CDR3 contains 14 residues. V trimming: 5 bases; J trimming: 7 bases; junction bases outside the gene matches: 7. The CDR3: CASSRGGRENEQFF. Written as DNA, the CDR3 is TGTGCCAGCAGTCGGGGGGGCCGGGAAAATGAGCAGTTCTTC.